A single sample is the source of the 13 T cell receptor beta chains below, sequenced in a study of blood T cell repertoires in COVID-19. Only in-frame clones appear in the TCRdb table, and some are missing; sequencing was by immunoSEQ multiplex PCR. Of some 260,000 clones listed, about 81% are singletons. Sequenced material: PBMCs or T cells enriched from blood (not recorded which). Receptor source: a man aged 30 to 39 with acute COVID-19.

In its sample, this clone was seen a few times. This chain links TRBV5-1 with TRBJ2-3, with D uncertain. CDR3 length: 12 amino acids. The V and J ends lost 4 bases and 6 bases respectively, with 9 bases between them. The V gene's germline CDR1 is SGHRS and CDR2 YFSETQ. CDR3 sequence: CASSPGLDTQYF. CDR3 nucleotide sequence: TGCGCCAGCAGCCCGGGTTTGGATACGCAGTATTTT. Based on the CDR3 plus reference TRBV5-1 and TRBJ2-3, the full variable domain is KAGVTQTPRYLIKTRGQQVTLSCSPISGHRSVSWYQQTPGQGLQFLFEYFSETQRNKGNFPGRFSGRQFSNSRSEMNVSTLELGDSALYLCASSPGLDTQYFGPGTRLTVL.

This CDR3 reads CAISASPGQGLSYEQYV. The CDR3 DNA is TGTGCCATCAGTGCAAGTCCGGGACAGGGACTCTCCTACGAGCAGTACGTC. The chain carries TRBV10-3 and TRBJ2-7, with 9 bases that match TRBD1. J was trimmed by 0 bases and V by 4 bases; bases with no gene match: 10. The CDR3 is 17 amino acids. CDR1 is ENHRY, CDR2 SYGVKD, per germline.

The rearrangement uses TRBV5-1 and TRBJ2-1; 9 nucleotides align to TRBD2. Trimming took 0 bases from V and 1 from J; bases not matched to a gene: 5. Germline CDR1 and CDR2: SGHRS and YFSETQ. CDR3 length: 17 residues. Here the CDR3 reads CASSLDKAGGSYNEQFF. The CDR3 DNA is TGCGCCAGCAGCTTGGACAAAGCGGGGGGATCCTACAATGAGCAGTTCTTC.

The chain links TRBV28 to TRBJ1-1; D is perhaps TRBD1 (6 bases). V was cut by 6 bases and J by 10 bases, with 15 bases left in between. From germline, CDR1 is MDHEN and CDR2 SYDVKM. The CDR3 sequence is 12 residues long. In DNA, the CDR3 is TGTGCCAGCAGACGCCCCGGACAGTCAGCTTTCTTT. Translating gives CASRRPGQSAFF.

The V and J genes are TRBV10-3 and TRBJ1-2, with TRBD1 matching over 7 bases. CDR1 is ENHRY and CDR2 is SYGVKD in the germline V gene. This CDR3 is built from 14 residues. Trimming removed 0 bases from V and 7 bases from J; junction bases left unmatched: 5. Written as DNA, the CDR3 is TGTGCCATCAGTGAGTCGGACAGGTCCACTGGCTACACCTTC. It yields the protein CAISESDRSTGYTF.

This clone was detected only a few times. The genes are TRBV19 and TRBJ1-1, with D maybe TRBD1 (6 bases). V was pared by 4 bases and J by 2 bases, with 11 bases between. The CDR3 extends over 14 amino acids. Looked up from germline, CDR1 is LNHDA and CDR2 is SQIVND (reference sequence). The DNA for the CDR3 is TGTGCCAGTAGTAGTGGACAGTTTAACACTGAAGCTTTCTTT. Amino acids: CASSSGQFNTEAFF.

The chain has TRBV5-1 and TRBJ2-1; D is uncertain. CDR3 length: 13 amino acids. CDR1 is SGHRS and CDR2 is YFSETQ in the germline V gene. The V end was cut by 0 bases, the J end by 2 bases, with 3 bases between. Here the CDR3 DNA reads TGCGCCAGCAGCTTGGCAACCTACAATGAGCAGTTCTTC. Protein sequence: CASSLATYNEQFF.

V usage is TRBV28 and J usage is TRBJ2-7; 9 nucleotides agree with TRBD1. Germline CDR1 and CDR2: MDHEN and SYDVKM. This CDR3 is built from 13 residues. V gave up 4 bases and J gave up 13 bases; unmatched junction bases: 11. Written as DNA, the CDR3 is TGTGCCAGCAGTTCACACCTGGACAGGGGCCATTACGTC. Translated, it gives CASSSHLDRGHYV.

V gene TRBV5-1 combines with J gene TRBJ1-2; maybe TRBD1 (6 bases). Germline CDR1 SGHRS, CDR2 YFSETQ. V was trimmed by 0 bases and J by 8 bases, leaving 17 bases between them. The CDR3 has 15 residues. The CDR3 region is CASSLETGGPLGYTF. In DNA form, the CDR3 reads TGCGCCAGCAGCTTGGAGACAGGAGGCCCCCTCGGCTACACCTTC.

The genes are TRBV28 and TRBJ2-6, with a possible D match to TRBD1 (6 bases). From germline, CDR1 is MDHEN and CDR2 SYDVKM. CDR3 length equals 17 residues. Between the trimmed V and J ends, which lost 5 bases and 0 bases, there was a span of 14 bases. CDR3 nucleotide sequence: TGTGCCAGCAGTACCCCCAGGGGAGACTCTGGGGCCAACGTCCTGACTTTC. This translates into CASSTPRGDSGANVLTF.

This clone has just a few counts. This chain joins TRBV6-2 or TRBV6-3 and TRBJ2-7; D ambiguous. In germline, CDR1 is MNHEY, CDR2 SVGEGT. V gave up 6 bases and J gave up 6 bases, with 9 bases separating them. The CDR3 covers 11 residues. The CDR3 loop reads CASSTEREQYV. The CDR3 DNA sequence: TGTGCCAGCAGCACCGAGCGCGAGCAGTACGTC.

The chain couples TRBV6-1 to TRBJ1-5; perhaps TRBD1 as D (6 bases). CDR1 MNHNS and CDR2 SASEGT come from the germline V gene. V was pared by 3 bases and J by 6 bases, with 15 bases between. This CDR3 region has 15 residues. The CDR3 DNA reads TGTGCCAGCAGTGACGGACTCCAGGGGCGTCAGCCCCAGCATTTT. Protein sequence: CASSDGLQGRQPQHF.

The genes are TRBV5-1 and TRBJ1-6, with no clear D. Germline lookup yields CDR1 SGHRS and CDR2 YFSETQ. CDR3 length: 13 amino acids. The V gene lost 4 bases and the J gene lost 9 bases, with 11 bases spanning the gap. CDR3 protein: CASSARLGSPLHF. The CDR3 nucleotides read TGCGCCAGCAGCGCCAGGTTGGGTTCACCCCTCCACTTT.